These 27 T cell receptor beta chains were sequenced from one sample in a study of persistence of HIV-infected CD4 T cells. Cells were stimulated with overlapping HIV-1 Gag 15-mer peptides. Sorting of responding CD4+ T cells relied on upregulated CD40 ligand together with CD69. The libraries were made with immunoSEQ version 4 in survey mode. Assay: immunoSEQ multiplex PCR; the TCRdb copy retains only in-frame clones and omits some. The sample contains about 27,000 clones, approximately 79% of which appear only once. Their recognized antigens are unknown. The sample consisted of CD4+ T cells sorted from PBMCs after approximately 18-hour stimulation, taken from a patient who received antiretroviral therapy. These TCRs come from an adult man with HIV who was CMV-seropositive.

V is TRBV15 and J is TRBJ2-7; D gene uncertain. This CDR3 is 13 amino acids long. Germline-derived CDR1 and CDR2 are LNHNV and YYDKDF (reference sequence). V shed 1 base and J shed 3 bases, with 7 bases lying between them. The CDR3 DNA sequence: TGTGCCACCAGCAGAGTCAAAGGCTACGAGCAGTACTTC. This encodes CATSRVKGYEQYF.

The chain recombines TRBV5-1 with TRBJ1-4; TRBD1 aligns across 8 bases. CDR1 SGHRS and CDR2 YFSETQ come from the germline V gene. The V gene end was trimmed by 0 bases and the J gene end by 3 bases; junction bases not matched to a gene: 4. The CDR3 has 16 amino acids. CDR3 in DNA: TGCGCCAGCAGCTTGGGCCAGGGGGCGTCTAATGAAAAACTGTTTTTT. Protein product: CASSLGQGASNEKLFF.

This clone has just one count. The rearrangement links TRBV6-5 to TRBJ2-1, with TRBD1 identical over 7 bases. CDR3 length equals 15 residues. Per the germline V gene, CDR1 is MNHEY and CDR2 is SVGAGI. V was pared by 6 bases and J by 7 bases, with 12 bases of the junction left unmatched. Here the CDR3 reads CASRPFRQGLNEQFF. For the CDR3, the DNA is TGTGCCAGCAGGCCGTTTAGACAGGGATTAAATGAGCAGTTCTTC.

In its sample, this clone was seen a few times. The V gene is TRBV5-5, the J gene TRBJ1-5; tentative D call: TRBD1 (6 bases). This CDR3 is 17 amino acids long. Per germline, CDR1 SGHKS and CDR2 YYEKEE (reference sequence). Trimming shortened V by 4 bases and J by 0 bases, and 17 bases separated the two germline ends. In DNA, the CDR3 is TGTGCCAGCAGCCCGATAGTGGCAGGGGCTAGCAATCAGCCCCAGCATTTT. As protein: CASSPIVAGASNQPQHF.

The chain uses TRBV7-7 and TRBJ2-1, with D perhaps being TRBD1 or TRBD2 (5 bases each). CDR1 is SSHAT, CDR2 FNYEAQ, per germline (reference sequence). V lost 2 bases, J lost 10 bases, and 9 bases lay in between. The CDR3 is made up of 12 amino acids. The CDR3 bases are TGTGCCAGCAGCTTAAGTGGGGGAGAGCAGTTCTTC. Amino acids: CASSLSGGEQFF.

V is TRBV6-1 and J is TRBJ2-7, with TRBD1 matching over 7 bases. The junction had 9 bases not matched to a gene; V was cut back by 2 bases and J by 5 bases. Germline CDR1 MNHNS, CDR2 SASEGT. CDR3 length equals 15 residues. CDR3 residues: CASSEIRQGFDEQYF. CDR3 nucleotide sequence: TGTGCCAGCAGTGAAATAAGACAGGGCTTCGACGAGCAGTACTTC.

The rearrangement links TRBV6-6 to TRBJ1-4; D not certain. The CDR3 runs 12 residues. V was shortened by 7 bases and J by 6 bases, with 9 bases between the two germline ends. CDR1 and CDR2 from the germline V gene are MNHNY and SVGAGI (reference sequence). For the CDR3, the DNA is TGTGCCAGCACCGGGTGGGATGAAAAACTGTTTTTT. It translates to CASTGWDEKLFF.

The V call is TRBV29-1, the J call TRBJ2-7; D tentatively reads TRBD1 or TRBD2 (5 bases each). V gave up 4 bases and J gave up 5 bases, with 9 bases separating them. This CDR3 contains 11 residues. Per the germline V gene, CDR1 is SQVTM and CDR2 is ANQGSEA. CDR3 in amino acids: CSVGRGDEQYF. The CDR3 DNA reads TGCAGCGTTGGACGAGGGGACGAGCAGTACTTC.

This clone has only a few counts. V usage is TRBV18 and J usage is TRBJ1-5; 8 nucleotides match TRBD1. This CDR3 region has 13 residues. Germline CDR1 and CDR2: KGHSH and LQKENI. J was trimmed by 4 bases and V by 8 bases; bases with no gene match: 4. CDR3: CASGQGVNQPQHF. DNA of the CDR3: TGTGCCAGCGGACAGGGCGTTAATCAGCCCCAGCATTTT.

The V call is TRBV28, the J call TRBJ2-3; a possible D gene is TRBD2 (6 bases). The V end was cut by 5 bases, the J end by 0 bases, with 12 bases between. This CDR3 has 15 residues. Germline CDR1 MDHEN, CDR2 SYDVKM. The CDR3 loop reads CASSVGLPSTDTQYF. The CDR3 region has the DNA TGTGCCAGCAGTGTGGGACTTCCTAGCACAGATACGCAGTATTTT.

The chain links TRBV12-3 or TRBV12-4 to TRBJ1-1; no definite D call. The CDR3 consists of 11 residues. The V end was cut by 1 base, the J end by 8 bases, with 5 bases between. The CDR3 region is CASSLVREAFF. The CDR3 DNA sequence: TGTGCCAGCAGTTTAGTGAGGGAAGCTTTCTTT.

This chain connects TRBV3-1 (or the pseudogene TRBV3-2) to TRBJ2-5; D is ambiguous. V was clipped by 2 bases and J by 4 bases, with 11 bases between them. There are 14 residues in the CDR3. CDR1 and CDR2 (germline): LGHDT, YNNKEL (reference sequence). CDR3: CASSQNPGSETQYF. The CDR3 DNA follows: TGTGCCAGCAGCCAAAATCCGGGTTCAGAGACCCAGTACTTC.

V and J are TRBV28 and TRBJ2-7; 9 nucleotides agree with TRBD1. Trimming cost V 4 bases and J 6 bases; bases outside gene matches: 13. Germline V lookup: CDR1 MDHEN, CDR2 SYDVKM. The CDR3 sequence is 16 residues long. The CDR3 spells CASSSTGQGFFREQYF. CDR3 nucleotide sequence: TGTGCCAGCAGTTCCACGGGACAGGGCTTTTTTCGCGAGCAGTACTTC.

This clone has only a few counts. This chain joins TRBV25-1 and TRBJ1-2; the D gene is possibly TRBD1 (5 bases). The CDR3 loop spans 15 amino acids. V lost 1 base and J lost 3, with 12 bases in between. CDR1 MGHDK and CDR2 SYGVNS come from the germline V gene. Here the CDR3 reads CASSEFVGRDYGYTF. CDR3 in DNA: TGTGCCAGCAGTGAATTTGTCGGCAGGGACTATGGCTACACCTTC.

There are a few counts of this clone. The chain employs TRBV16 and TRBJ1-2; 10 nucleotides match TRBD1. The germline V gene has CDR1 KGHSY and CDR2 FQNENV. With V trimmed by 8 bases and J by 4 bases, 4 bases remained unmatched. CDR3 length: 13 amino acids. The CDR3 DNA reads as TGTGCCAGCTCCCGACAGGGGGCCTATGGCTACACCTTC. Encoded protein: CASSRQGAYGYTF.

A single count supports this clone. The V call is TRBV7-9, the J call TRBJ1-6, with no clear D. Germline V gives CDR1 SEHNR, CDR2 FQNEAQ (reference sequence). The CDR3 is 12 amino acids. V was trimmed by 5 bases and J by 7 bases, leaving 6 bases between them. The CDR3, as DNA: TGTGCCAGCAGCACAGAGAATTCACCCCTCCACTTT. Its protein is CASSTENSPLHF.

In DNA, the CDR3 is TGTGCCAGCAGCCGAGGGACTAGCGGGGGAAATGAGCAGTTCTTC. Translated: CASSRGTSGGNEQFF. The chain employs TRBV7-3 and TRBJ2-1; 14 nucleotides line up with TRBD2. V was pared by 5 bases and J by 7 bases, with 4 bases of the junction left unmatched. CDR3 length equals 15 residues. Per germline, CDR1 SGHTA and CDR2 FQGTGA.

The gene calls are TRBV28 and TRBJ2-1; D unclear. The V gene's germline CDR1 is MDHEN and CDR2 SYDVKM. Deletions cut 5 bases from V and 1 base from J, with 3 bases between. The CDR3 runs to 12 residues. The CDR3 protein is CASSLSYNEQFF. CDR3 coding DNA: TGTGCCAGCAGTCTGTCCTACAATGAGCAGTTCTTC.

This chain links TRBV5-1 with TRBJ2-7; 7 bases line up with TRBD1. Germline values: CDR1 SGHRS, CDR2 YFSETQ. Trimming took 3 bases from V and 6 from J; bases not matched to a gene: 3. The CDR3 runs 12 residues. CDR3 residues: CASSYDRAEQYF. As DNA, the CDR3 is TGCGCCAGCAGCTACGACAGGGCCGAGCAGTACTTC.

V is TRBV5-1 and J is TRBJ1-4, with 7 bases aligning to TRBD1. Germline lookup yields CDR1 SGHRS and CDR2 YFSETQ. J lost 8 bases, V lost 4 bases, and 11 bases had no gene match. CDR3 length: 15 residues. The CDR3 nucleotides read TGCGCCAGCAGCGTTACAGGGACAGAAGGAGAAAAACTGTTTTTT. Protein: CASSVTGTEGEKLFF.

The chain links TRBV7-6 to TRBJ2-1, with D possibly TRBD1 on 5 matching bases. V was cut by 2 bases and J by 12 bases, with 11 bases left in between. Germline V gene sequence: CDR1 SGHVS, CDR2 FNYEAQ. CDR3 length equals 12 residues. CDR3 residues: CASSLQGGGQFF. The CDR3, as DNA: TGTGCCAGCAGCTTACAGGGTGGTGGGCAGTTCTTC. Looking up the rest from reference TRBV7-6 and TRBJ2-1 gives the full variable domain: GAGVSQSPRYKVTKRGQDVALRCDPISGHVSLYWYRQALGQGPEFLTYFNYEAQQDKSGLPNDRFSAERPEGSISTLTIQRTEQRDSAMYRCASSLQGGGQFFGPGTRLTVL.

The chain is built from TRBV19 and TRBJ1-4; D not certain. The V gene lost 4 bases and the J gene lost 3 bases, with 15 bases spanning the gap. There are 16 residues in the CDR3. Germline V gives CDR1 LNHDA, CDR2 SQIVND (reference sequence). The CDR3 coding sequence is TGTGCCAGTAGTACCCACGGAGCGCAGGCTAATGAAAAACTGTTTTTT. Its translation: CASSTHGAQANEKLFF.

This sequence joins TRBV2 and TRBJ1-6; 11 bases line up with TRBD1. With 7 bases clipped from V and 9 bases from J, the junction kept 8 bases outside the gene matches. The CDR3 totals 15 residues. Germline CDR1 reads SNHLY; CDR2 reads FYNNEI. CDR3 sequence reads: CASTEGTGGSSPLHF. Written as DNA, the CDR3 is TGTGCCAGCACCGAGGGGACAGGGGGTTCTTCACCCCTCCACTTT. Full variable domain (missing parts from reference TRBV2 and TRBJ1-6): EPEVTQTPSHQVTQMGQEVILRCVPISNHLYFYWYRQILGQKVEFLVSFYNNEISEKSEIFDDQFSVERPDGSNFTLKIRSTKLEDSAMYFCASTEGTGGSSPLHFGNGTRLTVT.

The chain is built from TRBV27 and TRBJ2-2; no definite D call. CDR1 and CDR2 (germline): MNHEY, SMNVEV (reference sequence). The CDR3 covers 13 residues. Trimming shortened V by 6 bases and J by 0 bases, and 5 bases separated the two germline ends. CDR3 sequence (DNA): TGTGCCAGCAGCCCGACGAACACCGGGGAGCTGTTTTTT. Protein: CASSPTNTGELFF.

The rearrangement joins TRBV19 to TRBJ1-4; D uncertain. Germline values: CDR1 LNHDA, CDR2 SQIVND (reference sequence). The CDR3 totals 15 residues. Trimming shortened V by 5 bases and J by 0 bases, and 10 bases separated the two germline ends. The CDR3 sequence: CASSPRAATNEKLFF. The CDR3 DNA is TGTGCCAGTAGTCCCCGGGCAGCAACTAATGAAAAACTGTTTTTT.

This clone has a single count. The CDR3 loop is CASSLVSDRGSSPLHF. In DNA form, the CDR3 reads TGTGCCAGCAGCTTAGTTTCGGACAGGGGTAGCTCACCCCTCCACTTT. The genes are TRBV7-2 and TRBJ1-6, with TRBD1 identical over 9 bases. Germline CDR1 is SGHTA and CDR2 is FQGNSA. The CDR3 is 16 residues long. V lost 1 base and J lost 10; bases outside the gene matches: 8.

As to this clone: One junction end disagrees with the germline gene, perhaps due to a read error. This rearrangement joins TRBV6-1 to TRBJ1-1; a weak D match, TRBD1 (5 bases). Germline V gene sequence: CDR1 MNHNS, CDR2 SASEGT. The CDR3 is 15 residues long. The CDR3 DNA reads TGTGCCAGCAGCGAAGGGGTTCAAAGGAACACTGAAGCTTTCTTT. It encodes CASSEGVQRNTEAFF.